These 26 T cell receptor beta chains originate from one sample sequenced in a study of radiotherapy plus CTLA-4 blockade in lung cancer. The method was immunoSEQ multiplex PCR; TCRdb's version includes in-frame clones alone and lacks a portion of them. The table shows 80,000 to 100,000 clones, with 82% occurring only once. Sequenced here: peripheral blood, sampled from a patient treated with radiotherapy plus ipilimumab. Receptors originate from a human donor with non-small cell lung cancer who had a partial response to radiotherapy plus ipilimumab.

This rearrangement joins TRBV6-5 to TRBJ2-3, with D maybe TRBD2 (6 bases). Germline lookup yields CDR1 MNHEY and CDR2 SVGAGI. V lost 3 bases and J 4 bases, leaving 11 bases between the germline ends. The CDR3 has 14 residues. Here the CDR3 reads CASSYWRDADTQYF. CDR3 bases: TGTGCCAGCAGTTATTGGAGGGATGCAGATACGCAGTATTTT.

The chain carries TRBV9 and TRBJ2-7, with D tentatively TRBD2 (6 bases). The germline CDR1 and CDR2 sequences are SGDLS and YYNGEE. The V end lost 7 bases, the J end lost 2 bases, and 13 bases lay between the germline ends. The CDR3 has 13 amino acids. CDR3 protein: CASGGGITYEQYF. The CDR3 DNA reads TGTGCCAGCGGTGGGGGGATAACCTACGAGCAGTACTTC.

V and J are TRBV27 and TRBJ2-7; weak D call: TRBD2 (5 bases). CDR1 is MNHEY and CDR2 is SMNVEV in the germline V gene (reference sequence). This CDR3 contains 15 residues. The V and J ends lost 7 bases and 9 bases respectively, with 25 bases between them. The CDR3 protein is CASTKSVVGNGVQYF. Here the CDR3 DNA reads TGTGCCAGCACTAAATCGGTGGTCGGGAATGGGGTGCAGTACTTC.

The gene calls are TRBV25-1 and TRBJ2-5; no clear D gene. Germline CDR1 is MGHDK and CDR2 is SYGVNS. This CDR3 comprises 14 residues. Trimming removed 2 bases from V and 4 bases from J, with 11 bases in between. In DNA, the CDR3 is TGTGCCAGCAGTGAAATTAAGCTCCGAGAGACCCAGTACTTC. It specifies CASSEIKLRETQYF.

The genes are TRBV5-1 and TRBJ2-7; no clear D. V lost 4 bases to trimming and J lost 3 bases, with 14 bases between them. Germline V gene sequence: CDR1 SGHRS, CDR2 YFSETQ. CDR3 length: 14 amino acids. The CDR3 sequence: CASSPNAGNYEQYF. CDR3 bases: TGCGCCAGCAGCCCCAACGCCGGTAACTACGAGCAGTACTTC.

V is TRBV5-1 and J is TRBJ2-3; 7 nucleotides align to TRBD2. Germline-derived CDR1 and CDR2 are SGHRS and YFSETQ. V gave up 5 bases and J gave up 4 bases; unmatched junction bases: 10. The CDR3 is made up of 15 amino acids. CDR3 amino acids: CASREGGAGPDTQYF. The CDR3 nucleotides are TGCGCCAGCAGGGAGGGAGGGGCTGGCCCAGATACGCAGTATTTT.

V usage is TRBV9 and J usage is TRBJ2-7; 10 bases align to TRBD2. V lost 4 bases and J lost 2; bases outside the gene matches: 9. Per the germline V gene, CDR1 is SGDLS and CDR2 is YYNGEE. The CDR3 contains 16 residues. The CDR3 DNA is TGTGCCAGCAGCCCAAGACTAGCGGGTAGTACCTACGAGCAGTACTTC. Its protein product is CASSPRLAGSTYEQYF.

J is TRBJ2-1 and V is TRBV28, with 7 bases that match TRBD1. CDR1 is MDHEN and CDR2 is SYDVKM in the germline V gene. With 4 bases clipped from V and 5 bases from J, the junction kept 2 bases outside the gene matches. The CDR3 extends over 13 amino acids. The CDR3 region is CASSSGTDNEQFF. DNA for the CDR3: TGTGCCAGCAGTTCCGGGACAGACAATGAGCAGTTCTTC.

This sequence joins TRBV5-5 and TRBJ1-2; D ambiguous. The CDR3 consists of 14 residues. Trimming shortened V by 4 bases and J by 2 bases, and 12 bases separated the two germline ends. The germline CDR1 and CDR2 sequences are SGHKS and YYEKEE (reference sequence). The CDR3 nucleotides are TGTGCCAGCAGCCCCGGACTGGGGAACTATGGCTACACCTTC. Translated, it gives CASSPGLGNYGYTF.

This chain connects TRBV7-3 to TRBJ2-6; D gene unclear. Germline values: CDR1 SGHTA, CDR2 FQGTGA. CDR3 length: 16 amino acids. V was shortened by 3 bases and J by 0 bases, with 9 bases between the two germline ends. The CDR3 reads CASSLSAGSGANVLTF. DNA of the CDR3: TGTGCCAGCAGCTTGAGTGCCGGCTCTGGGGCCAACGTCCTGACTTTC.

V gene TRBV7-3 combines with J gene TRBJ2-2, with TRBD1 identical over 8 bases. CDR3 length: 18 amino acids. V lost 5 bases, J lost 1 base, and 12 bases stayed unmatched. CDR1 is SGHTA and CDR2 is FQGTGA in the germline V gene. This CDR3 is CASSPEPGGALNTGELFF. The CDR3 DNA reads TGTGCCAGCAGCCCTGAGCCAGGGGGCGCGTTGAACACCGGGGAGCTGTTTTTT.

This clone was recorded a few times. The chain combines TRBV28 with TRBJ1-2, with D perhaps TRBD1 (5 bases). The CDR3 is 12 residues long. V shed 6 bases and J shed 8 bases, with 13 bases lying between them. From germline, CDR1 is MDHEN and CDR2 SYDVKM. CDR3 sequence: CASSPQGPGYTF. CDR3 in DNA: TGTGCCAGCAGCCCTCAGGGTCCAGGCTACACCTTC.

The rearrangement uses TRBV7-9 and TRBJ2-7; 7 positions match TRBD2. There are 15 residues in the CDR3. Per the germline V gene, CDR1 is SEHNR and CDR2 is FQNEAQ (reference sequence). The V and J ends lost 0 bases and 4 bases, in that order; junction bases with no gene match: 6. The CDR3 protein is CASSLAPSGDYEQYF. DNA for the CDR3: TGTGCCAGCAGCTTAGCCCCTAGCGGAGATTACGAGCAGTACTTC. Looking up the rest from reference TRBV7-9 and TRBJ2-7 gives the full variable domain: DTGVSQNPRHKITKRGQNVTFRCDPISEHNRLYWYRQTLGQGPEFLTYFQNEAQLEKSRLLSDRFSAERPKGSFSTLEIQRTEQGDSAMYLCASSLAPSGDYEQYFGPGTRLTVT.

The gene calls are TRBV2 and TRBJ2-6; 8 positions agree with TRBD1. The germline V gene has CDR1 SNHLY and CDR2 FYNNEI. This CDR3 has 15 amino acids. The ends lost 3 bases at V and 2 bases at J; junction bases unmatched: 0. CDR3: CASSEDRAGANVLTF. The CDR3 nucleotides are TGTGCCAGCAGTGAGGACAGGGCTGGGGCCAACGTCCTGACTTTC.

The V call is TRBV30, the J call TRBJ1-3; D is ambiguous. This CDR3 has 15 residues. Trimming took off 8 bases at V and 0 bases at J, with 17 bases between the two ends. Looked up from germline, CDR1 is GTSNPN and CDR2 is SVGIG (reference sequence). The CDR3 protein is CATSGKATSGNTIYF. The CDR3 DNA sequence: TGTGCCACTTCAGGCAAAGCTACCTCTGGAAACACCATATATTTT.

CDR3 loop: CASSQATGKAFF. In DNA form, the CDR3 reads TGTGCCAGCAGCCAAGCCACAGGGAAGGCTTTCTTT. The rearrangement links TRBV14 to TRBJ1-1, with D possibly being TRBD1 (6 bases). This CDR3 comprises 12 residues. V was cut by 1 base and J by 11 bases, with 11 bases left in between. Germline V gives CDR1 SGHDN, CDR2 FVKESK.

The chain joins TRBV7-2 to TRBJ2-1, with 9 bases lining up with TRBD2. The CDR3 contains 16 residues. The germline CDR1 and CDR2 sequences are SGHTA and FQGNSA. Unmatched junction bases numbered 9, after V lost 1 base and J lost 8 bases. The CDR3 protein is CASSLDRGRASDEQFF. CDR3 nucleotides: TGTGCCAGCAGCTTAGACCGCGGGAGGGCCTCGGATGAGCAGTTCTTC. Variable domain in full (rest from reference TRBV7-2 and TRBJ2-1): GAGVSQSPSNKVTEKGKDVELRCDPISGHTALYWYRQSLGQGLEFLIYFQGNSAPDKSGLPSDRFSAERTGGSVSTLTIQRTQQEDSAVYLCASSLDRGRASDEQFFGPGTRLTVL.

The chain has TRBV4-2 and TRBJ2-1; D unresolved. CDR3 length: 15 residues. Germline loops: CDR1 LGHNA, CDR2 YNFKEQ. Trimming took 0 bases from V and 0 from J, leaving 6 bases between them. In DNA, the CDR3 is TGTGCCAGCAGCCAAGATCCTCTCTCCTACAATGAGCAGTTCTTC. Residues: CASSQDPLSYNEQFF.

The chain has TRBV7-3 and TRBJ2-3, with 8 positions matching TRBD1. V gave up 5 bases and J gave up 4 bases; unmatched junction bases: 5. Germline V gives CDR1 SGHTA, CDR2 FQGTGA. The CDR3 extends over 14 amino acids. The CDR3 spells CASSATGGADTQYF. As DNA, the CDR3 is TGTGCCAGCAGCGCTACAGGGGGAGCAGATACGCAGTATTTT. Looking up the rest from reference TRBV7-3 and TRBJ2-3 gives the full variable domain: GAGVSQTPSNKVTEKGKYVELRCDPISGHTALYWYRQSLGQGPEFLIYFQGTGAADDSGLPNDRFFAVRPEGSVSTLKIQRTERGDSAVYLCASSATGGADTQYFGPGTRLTVL.

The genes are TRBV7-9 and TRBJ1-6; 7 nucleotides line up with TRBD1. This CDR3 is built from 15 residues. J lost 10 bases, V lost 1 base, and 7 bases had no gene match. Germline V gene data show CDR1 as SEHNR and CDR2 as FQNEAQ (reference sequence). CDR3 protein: CASSLEGQDLSPLHF. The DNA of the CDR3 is TGTGCCAGCAGCTTAGAAGGACAGGATCTCTCACCCCTCCACTTT.

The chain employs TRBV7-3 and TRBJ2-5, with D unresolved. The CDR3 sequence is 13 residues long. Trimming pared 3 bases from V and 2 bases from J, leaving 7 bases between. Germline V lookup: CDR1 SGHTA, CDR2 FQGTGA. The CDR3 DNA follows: TGTGCCAGCAGCTTGCGGCCGCAAGAGACCCAGTACTTC. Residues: CASSLRPQETQYF.

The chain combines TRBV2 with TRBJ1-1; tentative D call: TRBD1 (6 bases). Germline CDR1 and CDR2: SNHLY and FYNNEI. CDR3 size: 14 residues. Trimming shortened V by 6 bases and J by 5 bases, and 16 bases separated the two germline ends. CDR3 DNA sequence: TGTGCCAGCAGGGGGACGCTTACAGGGACTGAAGCTTTCTTT. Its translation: CASRGTLTGTEAFF.

CDR3 nucleotides: TGTGCCAGCAGACCGGGACTAGGTTTCGCAGATACGCAGTATTTT. It yields the protein CASRPGLGFADTQYF. The chain has TRBV7-3 and TRBJ2-3, with 8 bases identical to TRBD2. The CDR3 consists of 15 residues. Germline trimming cut 6 bases from V and 4 bases from J; bases unmatched to any gene: 9. CDR1 is SGHTA and CDR2 is FQGTGA in the germline V gene.

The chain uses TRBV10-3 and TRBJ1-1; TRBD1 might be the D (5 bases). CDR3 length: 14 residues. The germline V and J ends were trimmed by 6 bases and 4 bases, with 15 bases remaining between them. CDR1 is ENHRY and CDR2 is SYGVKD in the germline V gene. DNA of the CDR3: TGTGCCATCAGGCGGGACGGAGGGAGCACTGAAGCTTTCTTT. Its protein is CAIRRDGGSTEAFF.

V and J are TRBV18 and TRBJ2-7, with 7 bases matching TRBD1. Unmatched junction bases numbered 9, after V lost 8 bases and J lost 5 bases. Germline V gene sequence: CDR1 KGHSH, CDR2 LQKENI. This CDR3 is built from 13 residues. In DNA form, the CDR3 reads TGTGCCAGCCATGACAGGGCAACGAACGAGCAGTACTTC. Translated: CASHDRATNEQYF.

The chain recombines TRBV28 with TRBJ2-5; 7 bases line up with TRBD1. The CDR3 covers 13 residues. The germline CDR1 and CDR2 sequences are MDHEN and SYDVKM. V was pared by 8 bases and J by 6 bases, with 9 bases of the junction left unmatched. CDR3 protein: CASGAGGKKTQYF. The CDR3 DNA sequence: TGTGCCAGCGGTGCAGGGGGTAAAAAGACCCAGTACTTC.